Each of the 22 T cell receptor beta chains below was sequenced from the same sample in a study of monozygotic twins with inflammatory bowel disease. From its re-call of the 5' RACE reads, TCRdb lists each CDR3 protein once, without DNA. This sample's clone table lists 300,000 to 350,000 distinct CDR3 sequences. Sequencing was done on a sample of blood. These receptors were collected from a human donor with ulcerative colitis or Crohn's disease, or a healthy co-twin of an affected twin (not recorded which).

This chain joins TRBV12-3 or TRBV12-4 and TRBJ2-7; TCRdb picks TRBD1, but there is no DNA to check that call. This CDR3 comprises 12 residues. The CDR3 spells CASSLRRGEQYF.

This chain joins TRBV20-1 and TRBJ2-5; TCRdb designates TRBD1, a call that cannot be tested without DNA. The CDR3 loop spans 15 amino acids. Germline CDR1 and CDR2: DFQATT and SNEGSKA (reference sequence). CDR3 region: CSAITGAQKQETQYF.

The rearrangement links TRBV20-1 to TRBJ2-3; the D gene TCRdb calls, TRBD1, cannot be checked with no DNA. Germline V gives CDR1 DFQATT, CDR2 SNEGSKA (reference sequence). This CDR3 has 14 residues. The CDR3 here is CSARRQGGADTQYF.

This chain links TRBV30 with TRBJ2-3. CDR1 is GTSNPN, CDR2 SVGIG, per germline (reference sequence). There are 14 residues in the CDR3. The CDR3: CAWSLKSFTDTQYF.

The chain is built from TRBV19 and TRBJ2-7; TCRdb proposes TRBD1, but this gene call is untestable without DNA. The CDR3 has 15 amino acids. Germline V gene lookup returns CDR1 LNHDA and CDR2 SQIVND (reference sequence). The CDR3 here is CASIRAVAGFHEQYF.

The CDR3 loop reads CASSEWTANTGELFF. The genes are TRBV10-1 and TRBJ2-2. This CDR3 has 15 residues. Germline loops: CDR1 WNHNN, CDR2 SYGVQD (reference sequence).

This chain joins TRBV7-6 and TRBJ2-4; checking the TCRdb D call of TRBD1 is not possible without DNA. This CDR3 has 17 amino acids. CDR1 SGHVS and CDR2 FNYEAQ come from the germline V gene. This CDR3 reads CASSPLGGPLAKNIQYF. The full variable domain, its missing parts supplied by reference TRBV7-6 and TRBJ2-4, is GAGVSQSPRYKVTKRGQDVALRCDPISGHVSLYWYRQALGQGPEFLTYFNYEAQQDKSGLPNDRFSAERPEGSISTLTIQRTEQRDSAMYRCASSPLGGPLAKNIQYFGAGTRLSVL.

CDR3 amino acids: CASSGRLAGGPSTGELFF. This chain links TRBV5-6 with TRBJ2-2; with no DNA, the TCRdb D assignment of TRBD2 cannot be verified. The CDR3 is made up of 18 amino acids. The V gene's germline CDR1 is SGHDT and CDR2 YYEEEE.

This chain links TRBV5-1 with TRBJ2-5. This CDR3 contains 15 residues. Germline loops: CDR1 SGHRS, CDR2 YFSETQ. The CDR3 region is CASSLGLTYQETQYF.

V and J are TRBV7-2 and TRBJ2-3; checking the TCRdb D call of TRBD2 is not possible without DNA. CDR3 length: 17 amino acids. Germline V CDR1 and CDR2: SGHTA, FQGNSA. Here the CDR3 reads CASSLKGRETLTDTQYF.

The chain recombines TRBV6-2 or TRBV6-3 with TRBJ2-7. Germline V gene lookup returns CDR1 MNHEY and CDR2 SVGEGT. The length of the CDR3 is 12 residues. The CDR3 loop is CASRDRSYEQYF.

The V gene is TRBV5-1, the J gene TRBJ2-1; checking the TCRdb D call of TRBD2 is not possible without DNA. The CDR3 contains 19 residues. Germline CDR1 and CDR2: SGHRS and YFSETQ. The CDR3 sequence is CASSLGGVGGLEASNEQFF.

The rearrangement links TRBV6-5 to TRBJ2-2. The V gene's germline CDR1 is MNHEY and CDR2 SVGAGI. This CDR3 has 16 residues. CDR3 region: CASSYSRGANTGELFF.

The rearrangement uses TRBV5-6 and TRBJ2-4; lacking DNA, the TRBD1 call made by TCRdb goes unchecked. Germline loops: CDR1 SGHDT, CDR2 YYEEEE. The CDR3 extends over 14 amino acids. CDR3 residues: CASSMGHGRNIQYF.

This chain's CDR3 is CASSARLAGELFF. This rearrangement joins TRBV6-1 to TRBJ2-2; TCRdb designates TRBD2, a call that cannot be tested without DNA. The germline V gene has CDR1 MNHNS and CDR2 SASEGT. CDR3 size: 13 residues.

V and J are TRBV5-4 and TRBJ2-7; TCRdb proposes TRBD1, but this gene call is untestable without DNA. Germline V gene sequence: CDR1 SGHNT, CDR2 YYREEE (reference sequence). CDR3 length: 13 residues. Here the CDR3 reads CASSDTLGYEQYF.

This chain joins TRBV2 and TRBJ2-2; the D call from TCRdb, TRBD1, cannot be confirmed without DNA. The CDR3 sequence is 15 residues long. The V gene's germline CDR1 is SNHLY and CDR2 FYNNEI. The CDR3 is CASSPGPTRTGELFF.

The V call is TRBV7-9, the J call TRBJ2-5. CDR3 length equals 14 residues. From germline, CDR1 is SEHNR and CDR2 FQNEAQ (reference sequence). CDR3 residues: CASSLEVGQETQYF.

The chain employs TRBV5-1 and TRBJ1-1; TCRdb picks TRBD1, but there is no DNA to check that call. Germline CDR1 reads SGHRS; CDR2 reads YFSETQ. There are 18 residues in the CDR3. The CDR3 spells CASSLFPARTGGYTEAFF.

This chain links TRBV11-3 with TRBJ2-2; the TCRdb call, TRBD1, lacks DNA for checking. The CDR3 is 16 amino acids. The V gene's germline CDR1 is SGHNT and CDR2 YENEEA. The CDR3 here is CASSIQGPQNTGELFF.

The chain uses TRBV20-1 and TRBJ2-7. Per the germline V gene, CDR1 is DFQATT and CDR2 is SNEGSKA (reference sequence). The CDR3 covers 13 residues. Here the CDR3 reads CSANTQIGDRQYF.

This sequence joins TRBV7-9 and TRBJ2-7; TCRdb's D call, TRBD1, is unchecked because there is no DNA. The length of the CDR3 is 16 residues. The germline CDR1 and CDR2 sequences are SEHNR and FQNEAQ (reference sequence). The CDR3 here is CASSHQGQLPDSEQYF.